This record covers a single TCR beta chain. Authors' data handling: The assay estimated nucleated cells by amplifying reference gene primers. The method was immunoSEQ multiplex PCR; TCRdb's version includes in-frame clones alone and lacks a portion of them. V and J calls and clone size follow that table, whereas D and trimming were derived from the DNA. The sample consists of more than 20,000 clones, nearly 90% of them appearing once. The ends lost 7 bases at V and 4 bases at J; junction bases unmatched: 8. CDR1 and CDR2 (germline): MNHEY, SMNVEV (reference sequence). The CDR3 spans 16 residues. This sample was taken from a study of blood T cell repertoires in COVID-19.

This sequence was found in a woman aged 55-70 years with active COVID-19. This chain uses TRBV27 with TRBJ2-3; 13 bases are a match to TRBD2. Sequencing input: peripheral blood. CDR3 region: CASTRWTSGSSDTQYF. The CDR3 DNA follows: TGTGCCAGCACGAGATGGACTAGCGGGAGTTCAGATACGCAGTATTTT.